This T cell receptor (beta chain) was identified in a study of identifying expanded T cells in peripheral blood. No infections or other immune events were documented during collection. Notes on the study in general: Roughly 1.2 clones differed between technical replicates, versus about 17 and 20 over time. Clone count variance between roughly two-week samples rose with total template count.

TCRdb keeps only in-frame clones here, not all; method: immunoSEQ multiplex PCR. The sample holds approximately 83,000 clones, more than 75% seen once. This CDR3 has 15 amino acids. Trimming cost V 0 bases and J 6 bases, with 14 bases left between them. CDR1 and CDR2 (germline): SGHTA, FQGNSA. About this clone: As yet, its antigen is unknown.

This chain links TRBV7-2 with TRBJ1-2; D is unclear. The sample consisted of blood. The receptor was derived from a person aged 18-69 years in good health. CDR3 bases: TGTGCCAGCAGCTTAGCAGGAGGGCAATTAGATGGCTACACCTTC. As protein: CASSLAGGQLDGYTF.